This TCR beta chain was captured in a study of cytomegalovirus exposure and HLA in healthy donors. About the study: The Caucasian-associated ancestry cluster held roughly 80% of under 450 genotyped donors. Study-wide points: There were around 160 TCR beta chains listed as cytomegalovirus-associated. Certain sequence variants were highly shared and formed a cluster, and this cluster was likely a sequencing artifact.

From germline, CDR1 is SGDLS and CDR2 YYNGEE. CDR3 length: 15 amino acids. V trimming: 0 bases; J trimming: 2 bases; junction bases outside the gene matches: 4. 13 Jbeta primers and 60 Vbeta primers were used for the PCR. This table comes from immunoSEQ multiplex PCR, and its TCRdb copy is limited to in-frame clones, with some not included. In the table there are 110,000 or so clones, more than 60% of which are singletons. Points on this clone: As yet, its antigen is unknown.

The clonotype was recovered from a man aged 25 to 40 in good health and CMV-seronegative. Specimen: PBMCs. The chain employs TRBV9 and TRBJ2-7; 8 positions agree with TRBD2. CDR3 sequence reads: CASSVGVAGTYEQYF. The DNA of the CDR3 is TGTGCCAGCAGCGTAGGGGTAGCGGGAACCTACGAGCAGTACTTC.